This is a list of T cell receptor beta chains from one sample in a study of Graves' ophthalmopathy and Graves' hyperthyroidism. A single record per CDR3 protein comes from TCRdb applying MiXCR to the multiplex PCR reads. The repertoire holds under 800,000 distinct CDR3 sequences, with 22% as singletons. Sequencing used peripheral blood. The receptors were gathered from a woman between 18 and 29 years old with stable Graves' hyperthyroidism. Some clones in this sample may be carry-over from other donors' samples. Each CDR3 is given with its conserved first and last residue. A D gene is named only where the DNA matches it firmly. Size tells how often a clone was seen (once, few, many) or the class of an expanded clone, and some rows leave it out.

d_call	j_call	clone_size	v_call	cdr3_aa	cdr3_nt
NA	TRBJ1-6	many	TRBV6-5	CASSYSQGLYSPLHF	TGTGCCAGCAGTTACTCGCAGGGACTATATTCACCCCTCCACTTT
TRBD1	TRBJ2-7	NA	TRBV28	CASRTGESYEQYF	TGTGCCAGCAGAACAGGGGAGTCCTACGAGCAGTACTTC
TRBD1	TRBJ2-5	few	TRBV5-1	CASSLEGTGGKETQYF	TGCGCCAGCAGCTTGGAGGGGACAGGGGGCAAAGAGACCCAGTACTTC
TRBD1	TRBJ2-7	few	TRBV11-3	CASSLEDRGPYEQYF	TGTGCCAGCAGCTTAGAAGACAGGGGTCCCTACGAGCAGTACTTC
NA	TRBJ1-1	NA	TRBV12-3/TRBV12-4	CATRGGGNTEAFF	TGTGCCACCCGGGGAGGGGGTAACACTGAAGCTTTCTTT
TRBD1	TRBJ1-6	many	TRBV30	CAWRFFGTGSLNSPLHF	TGTGCCTGGAGGTTCTTCGGGACAGGCTCCTTAAATTCACCCCTCCACTTT
TRBD2	TRBJ2-2	many	TRBV11-1	CASSLIRTSGIGELFF	TGTGCCAGCAGCCTGATAAGGACTAGCGGGATCGGGGAGCTGTTTTTT
TRBD2	TRBJ2-7	NA	TRBV6-1	CASSRGTSATYEQYF	TGTGCCAGCAGTCGCGGGACTAGCGCGACCTACGAGCAGTACTTC
NA	TRBJ2-5	many	TRBV2	CASSGWAEGETQYF	TGTGCCAGCAGTGGTTGGGCGGAAGGTGAGACCCAGTACTTC
TRBD2	TRBJ2-2	once	TRBV2	CASSQDGSGENTGELFF	TGTGCCAGCAGCCAAGATGGTAGCGGGGAGAACACCGGGGAGCTGTTTTTT
TRBD2	TRBJ2-7	NA	TRBV28	CAGREGLSYEQYF	TGTGCCGGCAGGGAGGGGTTATCCTACGAGCAGTACTTC
NA	TRBJ1-1	many	TRBV28	CASSPGRGNTEAFF	TGTGCCAGCAGTCCCGGCAGGGGGAACACTGAAGCTTTCTTT
NA	TRBJ1-5	many	TRBV5-1	CASSVTPLGLVGQPQHF	TGCGCCAGCAGCGTAACCCCCTTGGGGCTGGTTGGTCAGCCCCAGCATTTT
NA	TRBJ2-5	few	TRBV7-7	CASSQGPQGTQYF	TGTGCCAGCAGCCAGGGGCCCCAGGGGACCCAGTACTTC
NA	TRBJ2-2	few	TRBV7-2	CASSFKLSTGELFF	TGTGCCAGCAGCTTTAAGTTAAGCACCGGGGAGCTGTTTTTT
NA	TRBJ1-1	NA	TRBV28	CASSLYRGGVDTEAFF	TGTGCCAGCAGTTTATATAGAGGGGGGGTGGACACTGAAGCTTTCTTT
TRBD1	TRBJ1-1	many	TRBV7-9	CASSSGTGGSEAFF	TGTGCCAGCAGTAGCGGGACAGGGGGTTCTGAAGCTTTCTTT
NA	TRBJ2-7	NA	TRBV28	CASSLGAGPTYEQYF	TGTGCCAGCAGTTTGGGAGCGGGTCCCACCTACGAGCAGTACTTC
NA	TRBJ1-1	many	TRBV5-1	CASSLAGREEAFF	TGCGCCAGCAGCTTGGCGGGCAGGGAGGAAGCTTTCTTT
NA	TRBJ2-2	few	TRBV14	CASSQRFTGELFF	TGTGCCAGCAGTCAGAGGTTTACCGGGGAGCTGTTTTTT
NA	TRBJ2-7	many	TRBV29-1	CSAEHQDITYEQYF	TGCAGCGCGGAACACCAAGATATAACCTACGAGCAGTACTTC
NA	TRBJ1-5	NA	TRBV10-3	CAISEAGSNQPQHF	TGTGCCATCAGTGAGGCAGGTAGCAATCAGCCCCAGCATTTT
NA	TRBJ1-1	many	TRBV6-1	CASHVLGYTEAFF	TGTGCCAGCCACGTTTTGGGCTACACTGAAGCTTTCTTT
NA	TRBJ2-7	many	TRBV7-2	CASSLGGYGYEQYF	TGTGCCAGCAGCTTAGGAGGTTATGGGTACGAGCAGTACTTC
NA	TRBJ1-5	many	TRBV28	CASSPRTFQPQHF	TGTGCCAGCAGTCCTAGGACCTTTCAGCCCCAGCATTTT
NA	TRBJ1-6	NA	TRBV19	CASTYGNSPLHF	TGTGCCAGTACCTATGGAAATTCACCCCTCCACTTT
NA	TRBJ1-2	many	TRBV12-3/TRBV12-4	CASSLALKVNDGYTF	TGTGCCAGCAGTTTAGCCCTGAAGGTTAACGATGGCTACACCTTC
TRBD1	TRBJ2-7	many	TRBV20-1	CSALRDRAYEQYF	TGCAGTGCTCTCCGGGACAGGGCTTACGAGCAGTACTTC
TRBD2	TRBJ2-5	few	TRBV6-1	CASKWGLAASGLQETQYF	TGTGCCAGCAAGTGGGGACTAGCGGCCTCGGGGCTACAAGAGACCCAGTACTTC
TRBD1	TRBJ1-2	NA	TRBV5-1	CASTYEDRGEGYTF	TGCGCCAGCACCTACGAGGACAGGGGGGAAGGCTACACCTTC
TRBD2	TRBJ2-7	NA	TRBV10-2	CASRNGGGAYEQYF	TGCGCCAGCAGAAATGGCGGGGGGGCGTACGAGCAGTACTTC
NA	TRBJ1-1	few	TRBV4-1	CASSPNLWQVKVTEAFF	TGCGCCAGCAGCCCCAATTTGTGGCAGGTGAAAGTGACTGAAGCTTTCTTT
TRBD1	TRBJ1-1	many	TRBV20-1	CSAASRQGWTEAFF	TGCAGTGCCGCTAGCCGACAGGGTTGGACTGAAGCTTTCTTT
NA	TRBJ2-5	many	TRBV9	CASSVALTAQETQYF	TGTGCCAGCAGCGTAGCTCTGACAGCGCAAGAGACCCAGTACTTC
TRBD1	TRBJ1-2	NA	TRBV2	CAGRQGWYGYTF	TGTGCCGGACGACAGGGCTGGTATGGCTACACCTTC
NA	TRBJ1-2	many	TRBV6-5	CASSYSTGGDSGYTF	TGTGCCAGCAGTTACAGTACGGGGGGCGATTCTGGCTACACCTTC
NA	TRBJ1-1	many	TRBV19	CASSPPPRRQGTEAFF	TGTGCCAGTAGCCCACCTCCCAGGAGGCAGGGCACTGAAGCTTTCTTT
NA	TRBJ1-2	many	TRBV4-1	CASSQEDGEHYGYTF	TGCGCCAGCAGCCAGGAGGACGGCGAACACTATGGCTACACCTTC
TRBD1	TRBJ2-2	NA	TRBV7-2	CASSQGASGELFF	TGTGCCAGCAGCCAGGGGGCATCAGGGGAGCTGTTTTTT
NA	TRBJ2-7	few	TRBV12-3/TRBV12-4	CVSSRGALRNEQYF	TGTGTCAGCAGCCGCGGGGCCCTGAGGAACGAGCAGTACTTC
TRBD1	TRBJ2-5	many	TRBV20-1	CSARDEIRDSQETQYF	TGCAGTGCTAGAGATGAGATCCGGGACAGTCAAGAGACCCAGTACTTC
NA	TRBJ1-2	NA	TRBV7-9	CASSFADPFYGYTF	TGTGCCAGCAGCTTTGCAGACCCCTTCTATGGCTACACCTTC
NA	TRBJ2-5	NA	TRBV7-9	CASSLDSTQETQYF	TGTGCCAGCAGCTTAGATAGCACGCAAGAGACCCAGTACTTC
NA	TRBJ1-1	NA	TRBV20-1	CSATSGTEAFF	TGCAGTGCTACCTCGGGAACTGAAGCTTTCTTT
TRBD1	TRBJ1-5	many	TRBV28	CASRGQGYNQPQHF	TGTGCCAGCAGGGGACAGGGGTACAATCAGCCCCAGCATTTT
NA	TRBJ2-7	many	TRBV10-3	CAISELGKGNYEQYF	TGTGCCATCAGTGAGTTAGGGAAGGGAAACTACGAGCAGTACTTC
TRBD1	TRBJ1-6	many	TRBV28	CASSVPGQGDSPLHF	TGTGCCAGCAGTGTCCCGGGACAGGGAGATTCACCCCTCCACTTT
TRBD1	TRBJ1-1	few	TRBV2	CASTMTGANTEAFF	TGTGCCAGCACCATGACAGGGGCGAACACTGAAGCTTTCTTT
TRBD1	TRBJ2-7	NA	TRBV25-1	CASSEQDRGNEQYF	TGTGCCAGCAGTGAACAAGACAGGGGGAACGAGCAGTACTTC
NA	TRBJ1-1	few	TRBV6-2/TRBV6-3	CASSGNIGMNTEAFF	TGTGCCAGCAGCGGTAACATCGGGATGAACACTGAAGCTTTCTTT
TRBD1	TRBJ1-1	many	TRBV12-3/TRBV12-4	CASTRTGNSRTEAFF	TGTGCCAGCACCAGGACAGGGAATTCGAGGACTGAAGCTTTCTTT
NA	TRBJ1-5	NA	TRBV19	CASSIGEGGPPQHF	TGTGCCAGTAGTATCGGGGAGGGTGGGCCGCCCCAGCATTTT
TRBD1	TRBJ2-7	many	TRBV12-3/TRBV12-4	CASSTPGQYSYEQYF	TGTGCCAGCAGTACTCCGGGACAGTACTCCTACGAGCAGTACTTC